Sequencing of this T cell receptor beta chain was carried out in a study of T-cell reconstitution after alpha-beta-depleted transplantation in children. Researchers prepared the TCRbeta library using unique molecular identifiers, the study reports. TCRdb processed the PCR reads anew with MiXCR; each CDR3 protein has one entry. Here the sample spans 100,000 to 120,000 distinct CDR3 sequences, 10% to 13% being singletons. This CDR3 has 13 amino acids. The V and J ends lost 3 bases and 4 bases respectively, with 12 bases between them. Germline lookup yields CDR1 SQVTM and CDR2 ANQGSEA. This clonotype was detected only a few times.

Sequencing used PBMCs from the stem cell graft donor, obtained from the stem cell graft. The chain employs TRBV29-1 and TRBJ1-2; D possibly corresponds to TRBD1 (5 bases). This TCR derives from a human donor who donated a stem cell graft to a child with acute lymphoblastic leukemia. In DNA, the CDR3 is TGCAGCGTTGATGAATTGGGGGGCTATGGCTACACCTTC. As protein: CSVDELGGYGYTF.